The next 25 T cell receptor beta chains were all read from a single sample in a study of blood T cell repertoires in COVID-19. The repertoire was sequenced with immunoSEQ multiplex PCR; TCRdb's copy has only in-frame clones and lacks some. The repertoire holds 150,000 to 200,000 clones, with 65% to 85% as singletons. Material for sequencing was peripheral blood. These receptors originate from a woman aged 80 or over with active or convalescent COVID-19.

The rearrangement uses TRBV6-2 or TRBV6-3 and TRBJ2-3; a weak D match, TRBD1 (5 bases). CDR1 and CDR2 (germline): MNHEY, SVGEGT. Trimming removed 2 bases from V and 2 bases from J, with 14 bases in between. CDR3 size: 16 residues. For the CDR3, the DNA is TGTGCCAGCAGTTACCCGCACAGACAGACCACAGATACGCAGTATTTT. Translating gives CASSYPHRQTTDTQYF.

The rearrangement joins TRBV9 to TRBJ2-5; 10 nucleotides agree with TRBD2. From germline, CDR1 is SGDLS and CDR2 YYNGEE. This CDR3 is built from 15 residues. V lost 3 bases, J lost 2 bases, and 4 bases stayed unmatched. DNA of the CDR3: TGTGCCAGCAGCGCCTCTAGCGGGAGTCAAGAGACCCAGTACTTC. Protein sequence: CASSASSGSQETQYF. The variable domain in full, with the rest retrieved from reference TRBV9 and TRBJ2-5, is DSGVTQTPKHLITATGQRVTLRCSPRSGDLSVYWYQQSLDQGLQFLIQYYNGEERAKGNILERFSAQQFPDLHSELNLSSLELGDSALYFCASSASSGSQETQYFGPGTRLLVL.

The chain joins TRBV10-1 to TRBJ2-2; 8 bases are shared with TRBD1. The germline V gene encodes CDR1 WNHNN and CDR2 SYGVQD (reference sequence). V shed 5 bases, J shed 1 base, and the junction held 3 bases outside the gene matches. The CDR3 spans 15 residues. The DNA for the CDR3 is TGCGCCAGCAGTTCCGGGACAGGGAACACCGGGGAGCTGTTTTTT. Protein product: CASSSGTGNTGELFF.

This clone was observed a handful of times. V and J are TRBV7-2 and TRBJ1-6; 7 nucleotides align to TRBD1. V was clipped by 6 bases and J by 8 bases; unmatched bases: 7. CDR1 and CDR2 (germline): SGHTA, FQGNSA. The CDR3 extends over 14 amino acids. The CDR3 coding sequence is TGTGCCAGCAGACGTAGACAGGGAGATTCACCCCTCCACTTT. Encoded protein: CASRRRQGDSPLHF.

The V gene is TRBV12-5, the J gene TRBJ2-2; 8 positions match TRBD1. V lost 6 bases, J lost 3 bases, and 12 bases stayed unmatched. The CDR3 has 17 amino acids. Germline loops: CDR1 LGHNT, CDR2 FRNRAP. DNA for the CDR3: TGTGCTAGTGGGGCCTTAGTAGGGACAGGCTACACCGGGGAGCTGTTTTTT. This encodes CASGALVGTGYTGELFF. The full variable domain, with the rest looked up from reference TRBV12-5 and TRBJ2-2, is DARVTQTPRHKVTEMGQEVTMRCQPILGHNTVFWYRQTMMQGLELLAYFRNRAPLDDSGMPKDRFSAEMPDATLATLKIQPSEPRDSAVYFCASGALVGTGYTGELFFGEGSRLTVL.

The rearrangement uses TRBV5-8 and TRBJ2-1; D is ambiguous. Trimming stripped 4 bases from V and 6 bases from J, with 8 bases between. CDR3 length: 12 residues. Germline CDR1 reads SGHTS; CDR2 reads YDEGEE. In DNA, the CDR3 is TGTGCCAGCAGCGAGGAAAGCAATGAGCAGTTCTTC. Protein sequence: CASSEESNEQFF. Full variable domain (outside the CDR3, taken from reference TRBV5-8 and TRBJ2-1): EAGVTQSPTHLIKTRGQQATLRCSPISGHTSVYWYQQALGLGLQFLLWYDEGEERNRGNFPPRFSGRQFPNYSSELNVNALELEDSALYLCASSEESNEQFFGPGTRLTVL.

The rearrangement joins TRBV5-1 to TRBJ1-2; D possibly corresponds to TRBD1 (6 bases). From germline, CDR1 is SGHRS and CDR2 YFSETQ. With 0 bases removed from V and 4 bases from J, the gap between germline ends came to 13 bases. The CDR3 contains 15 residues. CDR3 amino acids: CASSLGTDFGYGYTF. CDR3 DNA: TGCGCCAGCAGCTTGGGGACAGACTTTGGCTATGGCTACACCTTC.

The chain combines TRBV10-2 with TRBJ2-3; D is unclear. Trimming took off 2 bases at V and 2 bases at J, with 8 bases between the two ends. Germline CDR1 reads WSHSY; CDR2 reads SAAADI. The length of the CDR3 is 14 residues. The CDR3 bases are TGCGCCAGCAGTGAGGTGGTAGCCACAGATACGCAGTATTTT. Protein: CASSEVVATDTQYF.

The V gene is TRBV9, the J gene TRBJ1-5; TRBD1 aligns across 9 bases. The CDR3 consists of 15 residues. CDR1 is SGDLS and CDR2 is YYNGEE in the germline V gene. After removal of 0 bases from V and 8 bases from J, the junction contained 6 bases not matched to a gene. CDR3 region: CASSVGTGGREPQHF. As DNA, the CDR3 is TGTGCCAGCAGCGTAGGAACAGGGGGCCGCGAGCCCCAGCATTTT.

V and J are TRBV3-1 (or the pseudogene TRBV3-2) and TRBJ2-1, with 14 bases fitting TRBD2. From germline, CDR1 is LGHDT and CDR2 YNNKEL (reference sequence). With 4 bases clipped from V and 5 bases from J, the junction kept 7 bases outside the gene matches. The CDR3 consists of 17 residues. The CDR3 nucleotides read TGTGCCAGCAGCCTCAACCCGGGACTAGCGGGGGACAATGAGCAGTTCTTC. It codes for CASSLNPGLAGDNEQFF.

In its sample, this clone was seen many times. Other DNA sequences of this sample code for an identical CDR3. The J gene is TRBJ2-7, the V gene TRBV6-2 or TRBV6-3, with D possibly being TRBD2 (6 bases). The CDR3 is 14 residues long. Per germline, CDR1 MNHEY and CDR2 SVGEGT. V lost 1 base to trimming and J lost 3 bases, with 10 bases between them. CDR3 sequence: CASSYLGGLYEQYF. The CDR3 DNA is TGTGCCAGCAGTTACTTGGGGGGTCTCTACGAGCAGTACTTC.

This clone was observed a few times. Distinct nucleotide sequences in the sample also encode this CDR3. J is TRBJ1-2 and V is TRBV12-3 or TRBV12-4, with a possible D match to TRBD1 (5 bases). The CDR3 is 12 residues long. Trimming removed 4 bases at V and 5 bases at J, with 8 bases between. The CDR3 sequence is CASSSGSYGYTF. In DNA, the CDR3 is TGTGCCAGCAGTTCAGGGTCATATGGCTACACCTTC.

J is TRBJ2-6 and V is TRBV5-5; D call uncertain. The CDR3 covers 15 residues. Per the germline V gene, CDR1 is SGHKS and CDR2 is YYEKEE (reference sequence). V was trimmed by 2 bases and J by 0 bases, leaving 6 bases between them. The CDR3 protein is CASSLMSSGANVLTF. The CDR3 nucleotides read TGTGCCAGCAGCTTAATGAGCTCTGGGGCCAACGTCCTGACTTTC. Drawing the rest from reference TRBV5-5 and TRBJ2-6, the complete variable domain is DAGVTQSPTHLIKTRGQQVTLRCSPISGHKSVSWYQQVLGQGPQFIFQYYEKEERGRGNFPDRFSARQFPNYSSELNVNALLLGDSALYLCASSLMSSGANVLTFGAGSRLTVL.

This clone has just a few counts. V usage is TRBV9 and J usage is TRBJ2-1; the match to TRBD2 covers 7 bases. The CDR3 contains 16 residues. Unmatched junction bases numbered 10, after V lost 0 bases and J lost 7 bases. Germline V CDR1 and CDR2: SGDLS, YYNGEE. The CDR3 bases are TGTGCCAGCAGCGTAGAATCGGGGAGGGGTGGAAATGAGCAGTTCTTC. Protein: CASSVESGRGGNEQFF.

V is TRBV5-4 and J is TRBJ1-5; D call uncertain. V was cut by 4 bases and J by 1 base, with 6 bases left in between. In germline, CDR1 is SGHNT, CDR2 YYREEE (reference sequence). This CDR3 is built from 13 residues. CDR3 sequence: CASSRGSNQPQHF. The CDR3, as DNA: TGTGCCAGCAGCCGAGGCAGCAATCAGCCCCAGCATTTT.

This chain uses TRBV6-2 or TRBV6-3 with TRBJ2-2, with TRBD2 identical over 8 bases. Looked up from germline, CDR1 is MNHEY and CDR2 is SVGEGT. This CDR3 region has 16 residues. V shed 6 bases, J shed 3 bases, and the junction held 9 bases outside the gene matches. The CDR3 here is CASSPGRGQDTGELFF. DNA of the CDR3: TGTGCCAGCAGCCCCGGGAGGGGCCAAGACACCGGGGAGCTGTTTTTT.

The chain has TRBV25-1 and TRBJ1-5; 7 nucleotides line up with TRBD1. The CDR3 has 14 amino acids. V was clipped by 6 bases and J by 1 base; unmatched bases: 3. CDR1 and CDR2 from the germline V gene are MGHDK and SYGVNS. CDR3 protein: CASSSTGSNQPQHF. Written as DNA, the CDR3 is TGTGCCAGCAGCTCGACAGGGAGCAATCAGCCCCAGCATTTT.

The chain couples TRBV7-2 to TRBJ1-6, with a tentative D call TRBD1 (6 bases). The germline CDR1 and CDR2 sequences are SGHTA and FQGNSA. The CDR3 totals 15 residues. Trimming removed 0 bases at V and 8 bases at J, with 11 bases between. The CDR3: CASSLAGTHYSPLHF. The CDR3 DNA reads TGTGCCAGCAGCTTAGCCGGGACACACTATTCACCCCTCCACTTT.

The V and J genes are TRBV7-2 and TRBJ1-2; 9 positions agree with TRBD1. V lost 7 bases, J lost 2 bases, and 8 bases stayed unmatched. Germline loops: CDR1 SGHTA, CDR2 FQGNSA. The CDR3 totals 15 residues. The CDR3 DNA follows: TGTGCCAGCACACCACCGGGACAGGGAAACTATGGCTACACCTTC. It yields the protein CASTPPGQGNYGYTF. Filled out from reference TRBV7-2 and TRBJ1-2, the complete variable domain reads GAGVSQSPSNKVTEKGKDVELRCDPISGHTALYWYRQSLGQGLEFLIYFQGNSAPDKSGLPSDRFSAERTGGSVSTLTIQRTQQEDSAVYLCASTPPGQGNYGYTFGSGTRLTVV.

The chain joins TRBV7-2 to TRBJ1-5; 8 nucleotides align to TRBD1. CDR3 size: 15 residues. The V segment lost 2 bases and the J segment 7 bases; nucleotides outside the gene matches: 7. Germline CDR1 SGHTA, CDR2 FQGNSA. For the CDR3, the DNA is TGTGCCAGCAGCTTATGGCAGGGGGCAGAACAGCCCCAGCATTTT. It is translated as CASSLWQGAEQPQHF.

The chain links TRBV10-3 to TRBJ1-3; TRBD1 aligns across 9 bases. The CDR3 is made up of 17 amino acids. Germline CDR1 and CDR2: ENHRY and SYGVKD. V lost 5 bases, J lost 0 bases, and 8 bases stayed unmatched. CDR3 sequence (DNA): TGTGCCATCAGTCCGGACAGGGGCCTTAGCTCTGGAAACACCATATATTTT. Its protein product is CAISPDRGLSSGNTIYF.

The CDR3, as DNA: TGTGCCAGCAGTTTAGGGTTCGGGGGGTCCTACGAGCAGTACTTC. Its translation is CASSLGFGGSYEQYF. The V gene is TRBV27, the J gene TRBJ2-7; 7 bases fit TRBD2. From germline, CDR1 is MNHEY and CDR2 SMNVEV (reference sequence). The V gene end was trimmed by 2 bases and the J gene end by 1 base; junction bases not matched to a gene: 5. There are 15 residues in the CDR3.

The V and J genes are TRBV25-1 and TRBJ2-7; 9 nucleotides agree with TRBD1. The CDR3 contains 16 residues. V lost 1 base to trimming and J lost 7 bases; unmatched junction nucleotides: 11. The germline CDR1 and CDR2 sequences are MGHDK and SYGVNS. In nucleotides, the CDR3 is TGTGCCAGCAGTGAATTTGGACCGGGACAGGGCGCAGAGCAGTACTTC. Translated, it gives CASSEFGPGQGAEQYF.

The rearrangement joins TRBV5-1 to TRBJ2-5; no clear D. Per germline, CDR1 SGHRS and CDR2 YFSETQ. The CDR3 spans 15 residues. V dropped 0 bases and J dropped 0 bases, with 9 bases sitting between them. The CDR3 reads CASSLDTKYQETQYF. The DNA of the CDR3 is TGCGCCAGCAGCTTGGACACCAAGTACCAAGAGACCCAGTACTTC.

CDR3 bases: TGTGCCAGCTCCGGGGAAGGGGGCCCCTATAATTCACCCCTCCACTTT. As protein: CASSGEGGPYNSPLHF. This sequence joins TRBV25-1 and TRBJ1-6; 7 bases line up with TRBD1. Trimming removed 8 bases from V and 2 bases from J; junction bases left unmatched: 9. CDR1 MGHDK and CDR2 SYGVNS come from the germline V gene. CDR3 length: 16 residues.